These 32 T cell receptor beta chains came from one sample sequenced in a study of response to subunit inactivated influenza vaccine. TCRdb reprocessed the RT-PCR reads with MiXCR, giving one entry per CDR3 protein. The sample gives under 850,000 distinct CDR3 sequences, about 18% of which show up once; approximately 11% is in the top ten. Source: PBMCs from blood, taken roughly 5 days after vaccination. These receptors were collected from a man aged 50-59 years who received an inactivated influenza vaccine.

The rearrangement uses TRBV5-1 and TRBJ1-2; D is undetermined. The CDR3 sequence is 14 residues long. V was clipped by 3 bases and J by 2 bases, with 11 bases between them. Per germline, CDR1 SGHRS and CDR2 YFSETQ. CDR3 DNA: TGCGCCAGCAGCTCGGTGGGTCTAAACTATGGCTACACCTTC. Protein product: CASSSVGLNYGYTF.

A few counts support this clonotype. The chain employs TRBV29-1 and TRBJ2-7, with 7 bases identical to TRBD1. The CDR3 is 13 amino acids. The germline gives CDR1 SQVTM, CDR2 ANQGSEA. The V segment lost 7 bases and the J segment 2 bases; nucleotides outside the gene matches: 8. CDR3 in DNA: TGCAGCGCGAAGACAGGGCCGACCTACGAGCAGTACTTC. Protein: CSAKTGPTYEQYF.

This clonotype has ten or more counts. The V gene is TRBV14, the J gene TRBJ2-5; 8 bases are shared with TRBD1. The CDR3 covers 17 residues. Germline values: CDR1 SGHDN, CDR2 FVKESK. The J segment lost 4 bases and the V segment lost 4 bases, leaving 14 bases of the junction unmatched. CDR3 region: CASSPSDRVILGETQYF. The DNA of the CDR3 is TGTGCCAGCAGCCCTTCGGACAGGGTGATTTTAGGAGAGACCCAGTACTTC.

This clonotype was recorded a few times. The V call is TRBV20-1, the J call TRBJ2-5; TRBD2 might be the D (6 bases). Germline V gene data show CDR1 as DFQATT and CDR2 as SNEGSKA (reference sequence). CDR3 length: 14 residues. V gave up 3 bases and J gave up 5 bases, with 16 bases separating them. CDR3 protein: CSARAGLARETQYF. The CDR3 DNA reads TGCAGTGCTAGGGCGGGGCTAGCACGCGAGACCCAGTACTTC.

V and J are TRBV5-6 and TRBJ2-5, with TRBD2 identical over 9 bases. J was trimmed by 4 bases and V by 3 bases; bases with no gene match: 7. Germline V gene sequence: CDR1 SGHDT, CDR2 YYEEEE. The CDR3 is 15 amino acids. CDR3 residues: CASSSEGLAPETQYF. In DNA form, the CDR3 reads TGTGCCAGCAGCTCAGAGGGACTAGCCCCAGAGACCCAGTACTTC.

This clonotype was recorded a few times. The chain uses TRBV3-1 and TRBJ2-3, with D perhaps matching TRBD2 (5 bases). The V end lost 4 bases, the J end lost 4 bases, and 12 bases lay between the germline ends. The CDR3 covers 14 residues. CDR1 is LGHDT and CDR2 is YNNKEL in the germline V gene (reference sequence). DNA of the CDR3: TGTGCCAGCAGCCTAGCGATTCAAGCAGATACGCAGTATTTT. This codes for CASSLAIQADTQYF.

The chain recombines TRBV7-2 with TRBJ2-5, with unresolved D. V was clipped by 3 bases and J by 1 base, with 12 bases between them. CDR3 length equals 15 residues. Germline V gives CDR1 SGHTA, CDR2 FQGNSA. The CDR3 DNA reads TGTGCCAGCAGCTTTTCCGGACGACTCCAAGAGACCCAGTACTTC. Translating it yields CASSFSGRLQETQYF.

Only a few counts were recorded for this clonotype. The CDR3 DNA follows: TGTGCCAGCAGTGGTTACAGGGGGCCCGAGCAGTACTTC. Its protein product is CASSGYRGPEQYF. The J gene is TRBJ2-7, the V gene TRBV6-1; 9 bases are shared with TRBD1. V lost 4 bases to trimming and J lost 6 bases; unmatched junction nucleotides: 4. CDR1 is MNHNS and CDR2 is SASEGT in the germline V gene. The CDR3 length is 13 residues.

This clonotype was seen only a few times. The CDR3 DNA sequence: TGTGCCAGCAGCTCCCACCGTAGCGGGAGTGTCTACGAGCAGTACTTC. This encodes CASSSHRSGSVYEQYF. The chain carries TRBV7-2 and TRBJ2-7; 9 nucleotides agree with TRBD2. J was trimmed by 3 bases and V by 4 bases; bases with no gene match: 10. The germline CDR1 and CDR2 sequences are SGHTA and FQGNSA. The CDR3 loop spans 16 amino acids.

This clonotype appeared many times. The rearrangement joins TRBV12-3 or TRBV12-4 to TRBJ2-7; TRBD2 might be the D (5 bases). V dropped 6 bases and J dropped 4 bases, with 13 bases sitting between them. The CDR3 spans 13 residues. The CDR3 coding sequence is TGTGCCAGCAGCCTAGCCGGCGTATACGAGCAGTACTTC. Translation: CASSLAGVYEQYF.

This clonotype was seen only a few times. This chain links TRBV4-2 with TRBJ2-2; D remains unclear. Germline V gene data show CDR1 as LGHNA and CDR2 as YNFKEQ. V lost 0 bases and J lost 2, with 7 bases in between. The CDR3 length is 15 residues. For the CDR3, the DNA is TGTGCCAGCAGCCAAGAGTTTGTTAACACCGGGGAGCTGTTTTTT. This codes for CASSQEFVNTGELFF.

V gene TRBV10-3 combines with J gene TRBJ2-5; a possible D gene is TRBD1 (5 bases). The CDR3 length is 13 residues. CDR1 ENHRY and CDR2 SYGVKD come from the germline V gene. V was clipped by 8 bases and J by 2 bases, with 12 bases between them. CDR3 in amino acids: CAIGSRQQETQYF. CDR3 DNA sequence: TGTGCCATCGGAAGCCGACAGCAAGAGACCCAGTACTTC.

The chain couples TRBV6-2 or TRBV6-3 to TRBJ2-7; 13 bases agree with TRBD2. This CDR3 is 16 amino acids long. The J segment lost 4 bases and the V segment lost 6 bases, leaving 9 bases of the junction unmatched. Germline V gives CDR1 MNHEY, CDR2 SVGEGT. The CDR3 DNA reads TGTGCCAGCAGCCTTAGGACTAGCGGGAGTCTGTACGAGCAGTACTTC. It yields the protein CASSLRTSGSLYEQYF.

There are a few counts of this clonotype. The chain is built from TRBV7-9 and TRBJ2-1; D is unclear. V gave up 5 bases and J gave up 7 bases, with 9 bases separating them. Germline-derived CDR1 and CDR2 are SEHNR and FQNEAQ (reference sequence). This CDR3 has 12 amino acids. CDR3 amino acids: CASSIVWNEQFF. CDR3 DNA sequence: TGTGCCAGCAGCATCGTCTGGAATGAGCAGTTCTTC. Full variable domain (missing parts from reference TRBV7-9 and TRBJ2-1): DTGVSQNPRHKITKRGQNVTFRCDPISEHNRLYWYRQTLGQGPEFLTYFQNEAQLEKSRLLSDRFSAERPKGSFSTLEIQRTEQGDSAMYLCASSIVWNEQFFGPGTRLTVL.

The chain joins TRBV24-1 to TRBJ2-3, with TRBD1 identical over 8 bases. The CDR3 has 15 amino acids. V dropped 2 bases and J dropped 3; count of bases not matched to a gene: 3. CDR1 and CDR2 from the germline V gene are KGHDR and SFDVKD. The CDR3 protein is CATSDSGQVTDTQYF. The CDR3 nucleotides read TGTGCCACCAGTGATTCGGGACAGGTGACAGATACGCAGTATTTT.

Only a few counts were recorded for this clonotype. This sequence joins TRBV12-3 or TRBV12-4 and TRBJ2-4; D call uncertain. This CDR3 has 13 residues. Trimming cost V 3 bases and J 6 bases, with 9 bases left between them. DNA of the CDR3: TGTGCCAGCAGTTTGCGAAGGACAAACATTCAGTACTTC. This gives the protein CASSLRRTNIQYF.

This clonotype was picked up many times. The rearrangement links TRBV5-1 to TRBJ2-3, with D uncertain. The CDR3 is 15 amino acids. Trimming pared 0 bases from V and 0 bases from J, leaving 8 bases between. Per the germline V gene, CDR1 is SGHRS and CDR2 is YFSETQ. CDR3 loop: CASSLEGSSTDTQYF. In DNA form, the CDR3 reads TGCGCCAGCAGCTTGGAAGGCAGTAGCACAGATACGCAGTATTTT.

The chain employs TRBV12-3 or TRBV12-4 and TRBJ2-2; 13 bases align to TRBD2. Trimming at V came to 4 bases and at J to 5 bases, leaving 1 base not matched to a gene. The CDR3 has 15 residues. CDR3 sequence (DNA): TGTGCCAGCAGTTCGACTAGCGGGAGGACCGGGGAGCTGTTTTTT. It is translated as CASSSTSGRTGELFF.

V is TRBV7-2 and J is TRBJ2-5; 8 nucleotides line up with TRBD1. The junction had 6 bases not matched to a gene; V was cut back by 3 bases and J by 3 bases. The CDR3 is made up of 15 amino acids. CDR1 and CDR2 (germline): SGHTA, FQGNSA. CDR3 DNA: TGTGCCAGCAGCTTTAACAGGGGGTGGGAAGAGACCCAGTACTTC. It codes for CASSFNRGWEETQYF.

This clonotype was detected only a few times. This CDR3 reads CSASPGARLEAFF. The CDR3 DNA sequence: TGCAGTGCTAGCCCGGGGGCCAGACTTGAAGCTTTCTTT. The rearrangement uses TRBV20-1 and TRBJ1-1; tentatively, D is TRBD1 (6 bases). Germline CDR1 reads DFQATT; CDR2 reads SNEGSKA (reference sequence). The CDR3 is 13 amino acids. With 3 bases removed from V and 7 bases from J, the gap between germline ends came to 15 bases.

J is TRBJ2-1 and V is TRBV20-1; 7 bases line up with TRBD2. CDR1 is DFQATT, CDR2 SNEGSKA, per germline (reference sequence). With 5 bases clipped from V and 0 bases from J, the junction kept 7 bases outside the gene matches. This CDR3 contains 15 residues. In DNA, the CDR3 is TGCAGTGCTTTCCATAGCGGGTCCTCCTACAATGAGCAGTTCTTC. It translates to CSAFHSGSSYNEQFF.

The chain employs TRBV4-3 and TRBJ2-2; D unclear. Germline lookup yields CDR1 LGHNA and CDR2 YSLEER. This CDR3 is built from 15 residues. V lost 7 bases and J lost 3, with 15 bases in between. The CDR3 here is CASTPRLGYTGELFF. The DNA for the CDR3 is TGCGCCAGCACCCCAAGACTGGGGTACACCGGGGAGCTGTTTTTT.

This clonotype came up many times. The chain recombines TRBV12-3 or TRBV12-4 with TRBJ2-2, with D perhaps TRBD2 (5 bases). The CDR3 consists of 15 residues. Trimming removed 3 bases at V and 2 bases at J, with 10 bases between. CDR3 in DNA: TGTGCCAGCAGTTTTTGGCTAGCAAACACCGGGGAGCTGTTTTTT. It specifies CASSFWLANTGELFF.

The chain joins TRBV5-1 to TRBJ2-1, with no clear D. The CDR3 is 14 residues long. Germline CDR1 reads SGHRS; CDR2 reads YFSETQ. The V gene lost 1 base and the J gene lost 14 bases, with 19 bases spanning the gap. The CDR3 loop reads CASSLLSDGFWEFF. The CDR3 nucleotides are TGCGCCAGCAGCTTGCTTTCCGACGGGTTTTGGGAGTTCTTC.

The gene calls are TRBV6-1 and TRBJ1-1, with TRBD1 identical over 10 bases. This CDR3 region has 14 residues. The germline V gene has CDR1 MNHNS and CDR2 SASEGT. After removal of 8 bases from V and 3 bases from J, the junction contained 6 bases not matched to a gene. CDR3 residues: CASGRQGADTEAFF. As DNA, the CDR3 is TGTGCCAGCGGACGACAGGGGGCAGACACTGAAGCTTTCTTT.

This clonotype has a handful of counts. V usage is TRBV6-6 and J usage is TRBJ2-1, with D tentatively TRBD2 (5 bases). Trimming took 7 bases from V and 16 from J, leaving 20 bases between them. Germline values: CDR1 MNHNY, CDR2 SVGAGI (reference sequence). The CDR3 sequence is 12 residues long. The DNA for the CDR3 is TGTGCCAGCACTCCAAAGGGAGACTACCGATTCTTC. It encodes CASTPKGDYRFF.

The table lists this clonotype with many counts. V gene TRBV29-1 combines with J gene TRBJ2-5; 10 nucleotides match TRBD2. V lost 5 bases to trimming and J lost 5 bases; unmatched junction nucleotides: 11. The CDR3 runs 15 residues. Germline assignment: CDR1 SQVTM and CDR2 ANQGSEA. In DNA form, the CDR3 reads TGCAGCGTTCCCGAAATCTCTAGCGGGGGTGAGACCCAGTACTTC. This encodes CSVPEISSGGETQYF.

V usage is TRBV11-2 and J usage is TRBJ2-1; TRBD2 agrees at 9 bases. CDR1 SGHAT and CDR2 FQNNGV come from the germline V gene. This CDR3 spans 15 amino acids. The J segment lost 4 bases and the V segment lost 4 bases, leaving 5 bases of the junction unmatched. The CDR3 sequence is CASSYSGRRYNEQFF. The DNA of the CDR3 is TGTGCCAGCAGCTATAGCGGGAGACGGTACAATGAGCAGTTCTTC.

The V call is TRBV12-3 or TRBV12-4, the J call TRBJ1-5; maybe TRBD1 (6 bases). The V and J ends lost 5 bases and 5 bases respectively, with 16 bases between them. The CDR3 is 15 amino acids. CDR3 sequence: CASSPQGFADQPQHF. The DNA of the CDR3 is TGTGCCAGCAGTCCTCAGGGGTTCGCGGATCAGCCCCAGCATTTT.

In nucleotides, the CDR3 is TGTGCCAGCAGTTCGGGAAGCCTAGCCAAAAACATTCAGTACTTC. It specifies CASSSGSLAKNIQYF. The chain employs TRBV6-2 or TRBV6-3 and TRBJ2-4, with D possibly matching TRBD2 (5 bases). CDR3 length: 15 residues. V lost 4 bases to trimming and J lost 0 bases, with 10 bases between them. The germline CDR1 and CDR2 sequences are MNHEY and SVGEGT.

This clonotype was picked up a small number of times. This sequence joins TRBV5-1 and TRBJ2-1, with no clear D. There are 14 residues in the CDR3. CDR1 and CDR2 (germline): SGHRS, YFSETQ. V was clipped by 4 bases and J by 4 bases, with 12 bases between them. The CDR3 bases are TGCGCCAGCAGCGTGATTCCGGAATACAATGAGCAGTTCTTC. This translates into CASSVIPEYNEQFF.

There are a few counts of this clonotype. The chain uses TRBV20-1 and TRBJ1-4, with TRBD1 as a possible D gene (6 bases). Trimming pared 5 bases from V and 7 bases from J, leaving 14 bases between. The germline V gene has CDR1 DFQATT and CDR2 SNEGSKA (reference sequence). This CDR3 region has 13 residues. The CDR3 here is CSAHKGVGEKLFF. The CDR3 nucleotides are TGCAGTGCTCACAAGGGGGTCGGTGAAAAACTGTTTTTT.